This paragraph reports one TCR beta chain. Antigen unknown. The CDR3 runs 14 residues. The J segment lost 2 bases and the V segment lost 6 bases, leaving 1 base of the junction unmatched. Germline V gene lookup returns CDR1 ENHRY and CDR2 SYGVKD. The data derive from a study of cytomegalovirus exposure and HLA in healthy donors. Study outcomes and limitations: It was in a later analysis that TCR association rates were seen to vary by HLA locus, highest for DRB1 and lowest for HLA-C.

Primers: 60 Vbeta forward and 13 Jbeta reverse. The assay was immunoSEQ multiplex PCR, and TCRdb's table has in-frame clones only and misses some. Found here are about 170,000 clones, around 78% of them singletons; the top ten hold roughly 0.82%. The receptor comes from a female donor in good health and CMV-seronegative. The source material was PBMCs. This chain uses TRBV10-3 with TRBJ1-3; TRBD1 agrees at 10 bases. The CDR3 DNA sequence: TGTGCCATCAGGACAGGGGGCGCTGGAAACACCATATATTTT. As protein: CAIRTGGAGNTIYF.